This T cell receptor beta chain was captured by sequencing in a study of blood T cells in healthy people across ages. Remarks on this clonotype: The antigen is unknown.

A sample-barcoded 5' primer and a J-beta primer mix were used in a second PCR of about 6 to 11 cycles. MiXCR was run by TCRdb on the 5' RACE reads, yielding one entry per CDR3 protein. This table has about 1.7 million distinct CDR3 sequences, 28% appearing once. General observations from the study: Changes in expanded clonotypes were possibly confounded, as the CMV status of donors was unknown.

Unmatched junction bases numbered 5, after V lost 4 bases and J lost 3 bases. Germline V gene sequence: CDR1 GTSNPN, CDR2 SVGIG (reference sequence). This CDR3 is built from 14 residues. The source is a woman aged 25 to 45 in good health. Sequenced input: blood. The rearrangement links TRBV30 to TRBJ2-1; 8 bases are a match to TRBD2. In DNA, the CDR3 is TGTGCCTGGAATCGCGGGAGGAGCTACAATGAGCAGTTCTTC. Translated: CAWNRGRSYNEQFF.